The 17 T cell receptor beta chains presented below share a single source sample, sequenced in a study of cytomegalovirus exposure and HLA in healthy donors. PCR involved 60 Vbeta and 13 Jbeta primers. This table comes from immunoSEQ multiplex PCR, and its TCRdb copy is limited to in-frame clones, with some not included. Counted here are some 140,000 clones, around two thirds occurring once; the ten biggest clones make up 2.4%. The material sequenced was PBMCs. Receptors were obtained from a woman between 35 and 50 years old in good health and CMV-seronegative.

The chain employs TRBV2 and TRBJ1-2; 8 positions agree with TRBD1. V dropped 4 bases and J dropped 7; count of bases not matched to a gene: 5. This CDR3 contains 13 residues. Germline CDR1 reads SNHLY; CDR2 reads FYNNEI. The CDR3: CASSGMDRAGYTF. The CDR3 DNA sequence: TGTGCCAGCAGTGGAATGGACAGGGCTGGCTACACCTTC. Based on the CDR3 plus reference TRBV2 and TRBJ1-2, the full variable domain is EPEVTQTPSHQVTQMGQEVILRCVPISNHLYFYWYRQILGQKVEFLVSFYNNEISEKSEIFDDQFSVERPDGSNFTLKIRSTKLEDSAMYFCASSGMDRAGYTFGSGTRLTVV.

The CDR3 DNA follows: TGTGCCAGCAGTGAGGAGTATAGATTGAGGGAGACTGAAGCTTTCTTT. Translation gives CASSEEYRLRETEAFF. The rearrangement uses TRBV2 and TRBJ1-1; D unclear. Trimming shortened V by 3 bases and J by 5 bases, and 19 bases separated the two germline ends. CDR3 size: 16 residues. Germline values: CDR1 SNHLY, CDR2 FYNNEI.

This clone was recorded a few times. The chain combines TRBV5-1 with TRBJ2-2; 7 nucleotides agree with TRBD1. The germline V gene encodes CDR1 SGHRS and CDR2 YFSETQ. J lost 6 bases, V lost 4 bases, and 6 bases had no gene match. The CDR3 consists of 14 residues. The CDR3 sequence: CASSPQGRAGELFF. CDR3 coding DNA: TGCGCCAGCAGCCCACAGGGGAGAGCCGGGGAGCTGTTTTTT.

The rearrangement uses TRBV28 and TRBJ1-5; unclear D gene. Germline V lookup: CDR1 MDHEN, CDR2 SYDVKM. The CDR3 is 15 residues long. The V end lost 4 bases, the J end lost 0 bases, and 10 bases lay between the germline ends. CDR3 sequence (DNA): TGTGCCAGCAGTTCCCCGAGTGGTAGCAATCAGCCCCAGCATTTT. Translating it yields CASSSPSGSNQPQHF.

The chain uses TRBV30 and TRBJ1-2; 10 bases are shared with TRBD1. The V segment lost 4 bases and the J segment 6 bases; nucleotides outside the gene matches: 8. CDR1 and CDR2 from the germline V gene are GTSNPN and SVGIG (reference sequence). The CDR3 runs to 14 residues. The CDR3 spells CAWNPDRGIHGYTF. CDR3 DNA sequence: TGTGCCTGGAATCCGGACAGGGGGATACATGGCTACACCTTC.

This sequence joins TRBV5-1 and TRBJ2-3, with 8 nucleotides matching TRBD2. Germline-derived CDR1 and CDR2 are SGHRS and YFSETQ. Losses at the gene ends were 4 bases for V and 2 bases for J; bases not matched to a gene: 9. This CDR3 is 16 amino acids long. For the CDR3, the DNA is TGCGCCAGCAGCCTCGAGGATAGCGGGGCCACAGATACGCAGTATTTT. This encodes CASSLEDSGATDTQYF.

As concerns this clone: This CDR3 is also generated by other DNA sequences in the sample. V is TRBV4-2 and J is TRBJ1-3; D gene ambiguous. CDR3 size: 15 residues. CDR1 and CDR2 (germline): LGHNA, YNFKEQ. Between the trimmed V and J ends, which lost 0 bases and 0 bases, there was a span of 6 bases. As DNA, the CDR3 is TGTGCCAGCAGCCAAGATCCCGGCTCTGGAAACACCATATATTTT. It is translated as CASSQDPGSGNTIYF.

This clone turned up a few times. V is TRBV15 and J is TRBJ2-7, with D tentatively TRBD1 (5 bases). The CDR3 totals 14 residues. V was pared by 3 bases and J by 1 base, with 10 bases between. Looked up from germline, CDR1 is LNHNV and CDR2 is YYDKDF (reference sequence). The CDR3 region is CATSRGDRSYEQYF. The CDR3 DNA follows: TGTGCCACCAGCAGGGGCGACAGATCCTACGAGCAGTACTTC.

This clone showed up just once. The chain joins TRBV5-6 to TRBJ1-2; 8 nucleotides match TRBD1. The CDR3 runs to 13 residues. J lost 4 bases, V lost 5 bases, and 4 bases had no gene match. Germline values: CDR1 SGHDT, CDR2 YYEEEE. The CDR3 bases are TGTGCCAGCAGAAATGACAGGGGCTATGGCTACACCTTC. Translated, it gives CASRNDRGYGYTF. Based on the CDR3 plus reference TRBV5-6 and TRBJ1-2, the full variable domain is DAGVTQSPTHLIKTRGQQVTLRCSPKSGHDTVSWYQQALGQGPQFIFQYYEEEERQRGNFPDRFSGHQFPNYSSELNVNALLLGDSALYLCASRNDRGYGYTFGSGTRLTVV.

This clone was seen a few times. The chain employs TRBV5-1 and TRBJ1-2; weak D call: TRBD1 (5 bases). Germline values: CDR1 SGHRS, CDR2 YFSETQ. This CDR3 has 15 amino acids. Trimming removed 0 bases at V and 6 bases at J, with 15 bases between. The CDR3 sequence: CASSLVGQGGNGYTF. In DNA, the CDR3 is TGCGCCAGCAGCTTGGTGGGGCAGGGCGGGAATGGCTACACCTTC.

This clone occurred a few times. V is TRBV19 and J is TRBJ1-1; D is perhaps TRBD1 (5 bases). The CDR3 runs 14 residues. With 3 bases removed from V and 5 bases from J, the gap between germline ends came to 13 bases. Germline values: CDR1 LNHDA, CDR2 SQIVND (reference sequence). This CDR3 is CASSMTQGWTEAFF. The DNA for the CDR3 is TGTGCCAGTAGTATGACCCAGGGTTGGACTGAAGCTTTCTTT. Filled out from reference TRBV19 and TRBJ1-1, the complete variable domain reads DGGITQSPKYLFRKEGQNVTLSCEQNLNHDAMYWYRQDPGQGLRLIYYSQIVNDFQKGDIAEGYSVSREKKESFPLTVTSAQKNPTAFYLCASSMTQGWTEAFFGQGTRLTVV.

The chain uses TRBV30 and TRBJ1-4; possible D gene TRBD1, 5 bases. Trimming removed 1 base from V and 6 bases from J, with 18 bases in between. In germline, CDR1 is GTSNPN, CDR2 SVGIG (reference sequence). The CDR3 covers 16 residues. CDR3 sequence (DNA): TGTGCCTGGAGTGCAGGAAAGGGAATAGGGGATGAAAAACTGTTTTTT. Translated: CAWSAGKGIGDEKLFF.

This clone was seen a handful of times. The chain couples TRBV6-4 to TRBJ1-1, with unresolved D. Trimming took off 3 bases at V and 7 bases at J, with 12 bases between the two ends. The CDR3 is 13 residues long. The V gene's germline CDR1 is MRHNA and CDR2 SNTAGT. CDR3 DNA sequence: TGTGCCAGCAGTGATGAAGGAACGGGTGAAGCTTTCTTT. It translates to CASSDEGTGEAFF.

The chain carries TRBV30 and TRBJ2-1; D possibly corresponds to TRBD2 (6 bases). There are 15 residues in the CDR3. Germline loops: CDR1 GTSNPN, CDR2 SVGIG (reference sequence). The ends were cut back, 8 bases at V and 0 bases at J, with 17 bases in the middle. The CDR3 region has the DNA TGTGCCGGCTCGGTGGGACTTAGCTCCTACAATGAGCAGTTCTTC. Translating gives CAGSVGLSSYNEQFF.

In its sample, this clone was seen a few times. The V gene is TRBV25-1, the J gene TRBJ1-6; weak D call: TRBD1 (5 bases). Per the germline V gene, CDR1 is MGHDK and CDR2 is SYGVNS. The CDR3 totals 15 residues. Trimming stripped 5 bases from V and 2 bases from J, with 10 bases between. CDR3 protein: CASSSTGAYNSPLHF. In DNA, the CDR3 is TGTGCCAGCAGTTCCACAGGAGCCTATAATTCACCCCTCCACTTT.

The chain uses TRBV5-6 and TRBJ1-2; D call uncertain. This CDR3 is built from 15 residues. Germline V lookup: CDR1 SGHDT, CDR2 YYEEEE. V gave up 5 bases and J gave up 1 base, with 15 bases separating them. The CDR3 region has the DNA TGTGCCAGCAGTTATGGGCGTAAAGTTAACTATGGCTACACCTTC. Translating it yields CASSYGRKVNYGYTF.

This clone was seen repeatedly, ten times or more. The J gene is TRBJ1-1, the V gene TRBV28; TRBD1 matches 9 bases. This CDR3 has 16 residues. Germline CDR1 is MDHEN and CDR2 is SYDVKM. Unmatched junction bases numbered 9, after V lost 6 bases and J lost 1 base. CDR3 DNA: TGTGCCAGCAGCTCCGGGACAGGGAAGGAGAACACTGAAGCTTTCTTT. This gives the protein CASSSGTGKENTEAFF.